This T cell receptor beta chain was identified during a study of cytomegalovirus exposure and HLA in healthy donors. Study-level background: Prior work identified roughly 120 million unique TCR beta sequences in some 180 million T cells. General study findings and limits: Reports state that TCR beta sequences accurately predicted most subjects' HLA-A and HLA-B alleles. There were 160 or so TCR beta chains listed as cytomegalovirus-associated.

For this clone: Its target is not known.

A multiplex PCR was run with 60 Vbeta primers and 13 Jbeta primers. The authors' processing: Unique TCR beta chains numbered around 75 million in a later analysis, with 10 million to 14 million shared. The method was immunoSEQ multiplex PCR; TCRdb's version includes in-frame clones alone and lacks a portion of them. For V, J and clone size, that table is used; D and trimming come from the DNA. The profile shows approximately 79,000 clones, 78% of them singletons. This clonotype was sampled from a male donor in good health and CMV-seropositive. The source material was PBMCs.

The CDR3 loop reads CASSFGMRGAETQYF. CDR3 nucleotide sequence: TGTGCCAGCAGCTTCGGCATGCGGGGGGCAGAGACCCAGTACTTC. J is TRBJ2-5 and V is TRBV11-2; TRBD2 agrees at 8 bases. V gave up 3 bases and J gave up 4 bases; unmatched junction bases: 7. This CDR3 contains 15 residues. CDR1 and CDR2 from the germline V gene are SGHAT and FQNNGV.